A single TCR beta chain is shown here with its context. What antigen it recognizes has not been identified. No base quality values were provided; no much bigger clone lies one nucleotide off. The data originate from a study of preoperative IRX-2 immunotherapy in early breast cancer (dated by TCRdb to about 2019). The sample's treatment or condition label, decoded: preoperative locoregional IRX-2 cytokine immunotherapy. The samples were obtained from a phase Ib study that tested preoperative, locoregional IRX-2 cytokine immunotherapy meant to prime immune responses. Patients with early-stage breast cancer who were given IRX-2 before surgery served as donors. CDR1 is given as WNHNN and CDR2 as SYGVQD, both from the germline V gene (reference sequence). The CDR3 starts with the cysteine, ends with the phenylalanine, and has 14 residues. Only the CDR3 portion is preserved as DNA: 42 bases, with reading frame beginning at the first base. V drops 0 bases and J drops 4 bases, leaving 9 bases in between.

Library generation was performed with the immunoSEQ multiplex PCR assay. TCRdb obtained this table from immuneACCESS and retained in-frame rearrangements with V and J assigned. These tables miss some clones; where compared with another copy, unresolved V genes account for less than half of the shortfall, and the remainder is unexplained. This sample gives tens of thousands of clones in total; about 95% of them show up just once. The leading ten clones occupy about 6.8% of the sample. The clonotype originates from a human donor with breast cancer. The chain is made from TRBV10-1 and TRBJ1-2; the D gene identity is not certain. This material was collected from a patient treated with IRX-2 immunotherapy. DNA sequence: TGCGCCAGCAGTGAGTCGGGCCGGGGCTATGGCTACACCTTC. Its amino acids are CASSESGRGYGYTF.